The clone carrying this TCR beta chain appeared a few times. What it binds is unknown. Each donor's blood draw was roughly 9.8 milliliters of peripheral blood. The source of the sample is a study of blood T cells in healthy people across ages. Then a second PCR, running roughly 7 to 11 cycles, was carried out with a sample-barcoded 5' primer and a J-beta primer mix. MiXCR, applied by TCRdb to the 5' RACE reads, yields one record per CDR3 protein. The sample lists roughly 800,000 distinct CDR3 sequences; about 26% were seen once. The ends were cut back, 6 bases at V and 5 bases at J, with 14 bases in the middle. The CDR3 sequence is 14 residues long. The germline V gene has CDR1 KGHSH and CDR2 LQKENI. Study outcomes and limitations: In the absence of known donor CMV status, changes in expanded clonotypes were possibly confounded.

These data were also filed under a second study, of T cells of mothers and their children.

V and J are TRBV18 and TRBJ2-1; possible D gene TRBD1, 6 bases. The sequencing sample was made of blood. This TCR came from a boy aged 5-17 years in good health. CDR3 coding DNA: TGTGCCAGCTCCCTCGGTGGGGGCAACAATGAGCAGTTCTTC. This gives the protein CASSLGGGNNEQFF.